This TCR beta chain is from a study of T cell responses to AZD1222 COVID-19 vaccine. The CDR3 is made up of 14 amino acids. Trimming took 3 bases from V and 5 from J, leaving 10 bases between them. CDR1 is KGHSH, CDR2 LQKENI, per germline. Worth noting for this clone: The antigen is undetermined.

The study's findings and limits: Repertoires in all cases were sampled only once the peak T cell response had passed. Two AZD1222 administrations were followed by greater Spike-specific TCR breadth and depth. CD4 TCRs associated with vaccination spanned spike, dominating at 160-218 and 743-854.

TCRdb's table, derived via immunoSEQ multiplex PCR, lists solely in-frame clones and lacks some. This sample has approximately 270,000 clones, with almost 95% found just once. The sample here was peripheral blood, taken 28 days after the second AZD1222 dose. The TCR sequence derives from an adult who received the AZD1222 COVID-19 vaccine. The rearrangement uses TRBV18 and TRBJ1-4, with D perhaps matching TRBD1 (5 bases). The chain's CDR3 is CASSPGRGNEKLFF. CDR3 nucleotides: TGTGCCAGCTCACCGGGGAGGGGAAATGAAAAACTGTTTTTT.